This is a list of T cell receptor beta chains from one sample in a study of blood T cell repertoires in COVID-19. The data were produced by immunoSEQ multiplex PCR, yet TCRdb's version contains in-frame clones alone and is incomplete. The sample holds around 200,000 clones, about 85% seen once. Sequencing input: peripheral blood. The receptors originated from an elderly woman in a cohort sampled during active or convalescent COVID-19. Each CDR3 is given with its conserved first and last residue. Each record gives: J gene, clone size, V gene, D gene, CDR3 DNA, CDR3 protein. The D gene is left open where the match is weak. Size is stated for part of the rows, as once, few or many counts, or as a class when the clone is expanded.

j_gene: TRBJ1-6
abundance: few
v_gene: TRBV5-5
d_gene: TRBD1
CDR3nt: TGTGCCAGCAGTCTTCGACAGGGGGACTCACCCCTCCACTTT
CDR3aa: CASSLRQGDSPLHF

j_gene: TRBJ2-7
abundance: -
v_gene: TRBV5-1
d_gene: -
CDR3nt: TGCGCCAGCAGCTTGCCAGGTGGGGAGCAGTACTTC
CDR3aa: CASSLPGGEQYF

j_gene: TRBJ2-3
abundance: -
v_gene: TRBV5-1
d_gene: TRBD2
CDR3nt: TGCGCCAGCAGCTTGGAACTAGCGGGAACAGATACGCAGTATTTT
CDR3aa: CASSLELAGTDTQYF

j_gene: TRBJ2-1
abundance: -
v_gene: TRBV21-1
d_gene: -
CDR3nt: TGTGCCAGCAGCAACGCGGAGGTCGGACAGTCCTACAATGAGCAGTTCTTC
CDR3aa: CASSNAEVGQSYNEQFF

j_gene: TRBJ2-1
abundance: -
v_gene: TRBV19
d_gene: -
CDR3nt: TGTGCCAGTAGCCCCGCGGGGCCGCCACGGAATGAGCAGTTCTTC
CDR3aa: CASSPAGPPRNEQFF

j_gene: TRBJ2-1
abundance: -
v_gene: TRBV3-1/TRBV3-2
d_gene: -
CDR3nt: TGTGCCAGCAGCCGTCGGCACAGATACAATGAGCAGTTCTTC
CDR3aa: CASSRRHRYNEQFF

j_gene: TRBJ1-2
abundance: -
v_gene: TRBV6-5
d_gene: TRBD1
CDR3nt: TGTGCCAGCAGTTACTCCCAAGGGGACAGGAACTATGGCTACACCTTC
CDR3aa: CASSYSQGDRNYGYTF

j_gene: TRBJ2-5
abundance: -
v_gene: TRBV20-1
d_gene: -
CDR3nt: TGCAGTGCTAGTTCCAGGGTTATGGGATCTCAAGAGACCCAGTACTTC
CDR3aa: CSASSRVMGSQETQYF

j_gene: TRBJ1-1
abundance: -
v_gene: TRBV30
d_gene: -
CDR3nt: TGTGCCTGGCTACTCCAGGCTGAAGCTTTCTTT
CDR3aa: CAWLLQAEAFF

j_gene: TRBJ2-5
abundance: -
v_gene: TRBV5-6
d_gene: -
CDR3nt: TGTGCCAGCAGCTTGTCGGGTGGGGCGATTTCGGAGACCCAGTACTTC
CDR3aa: CASSLSGGAISETQYF

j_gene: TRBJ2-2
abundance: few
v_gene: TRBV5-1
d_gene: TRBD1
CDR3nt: TGCGCCAGCAGCTTGGACAGGGGCACCGGGGAGCTGTTTTTT
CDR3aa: CASSLDRGTGELFF

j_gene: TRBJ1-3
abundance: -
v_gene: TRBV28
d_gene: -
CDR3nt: TGTGCCAGCAGTTTTCTACAGGTCGCCTCTGGAAACACCATATATTTT
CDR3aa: CASSFLQVASGNTIYF

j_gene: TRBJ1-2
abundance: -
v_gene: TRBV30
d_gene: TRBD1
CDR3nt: TGTGCCTGGAGTACACGGGACAGGGGGCCCTATGGCTACACCTTC
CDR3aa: CAWSTRDRGPYGYTF

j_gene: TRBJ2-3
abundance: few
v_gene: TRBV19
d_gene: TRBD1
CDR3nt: TGTGCCAGTAGTACCTCCGGGACAGGGGCCGGGGATACGCAGTATTTT
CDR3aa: CASSTSGTGAGDTQYF

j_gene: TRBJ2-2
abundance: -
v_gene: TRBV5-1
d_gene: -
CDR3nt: TGCGCCAGCAGCTTGGCTACCCGTGGCGGAACCGGGGAGCTGTTTTTT
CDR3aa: CASSLATRGGTGELFF

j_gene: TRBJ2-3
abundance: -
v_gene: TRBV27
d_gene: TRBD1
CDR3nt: TGTGCCAGCAGTCCTTGGGGACAGGGGGCCGCAGATACGCAGTATTTT
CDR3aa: CASSPWGQGAADTQYF

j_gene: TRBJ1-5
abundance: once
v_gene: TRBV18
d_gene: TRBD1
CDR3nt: TGTGCCAGCTCTCAAGGGACAGTGGGGAGCAATCAGCCCCAGCATTTT
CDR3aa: CASSQGTVGSNQPQHF

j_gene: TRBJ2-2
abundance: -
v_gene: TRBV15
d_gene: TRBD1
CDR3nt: TGTGCCACCAGCAGAAGTTTTTTGGGACAGGGCTTCAAGTCGGGGACCGGGGAGCTGTTTTTT
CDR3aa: CATSRSFLGQGFKSGTGELFF

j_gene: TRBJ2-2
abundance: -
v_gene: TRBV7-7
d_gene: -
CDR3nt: TGTGCTAGCAGCGGCCGGACAGACCACACCGGGGAGCTGTTTTTT
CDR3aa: CASSGRTDHTGELFF

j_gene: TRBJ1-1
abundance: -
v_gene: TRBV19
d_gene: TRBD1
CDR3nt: TGTGCCAGTACCGACAGAGGGGGCGCGGGCACTGAAGCTTTCTTT
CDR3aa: CASTDRGGAGTEAFF

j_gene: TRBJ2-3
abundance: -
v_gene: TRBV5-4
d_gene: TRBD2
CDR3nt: TGTGCCAGCACCGAGACTAGCGGGGGGGCAGGTCCAGATACGCAGTATTTT
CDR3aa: CASTETSGGAGPDTQYF

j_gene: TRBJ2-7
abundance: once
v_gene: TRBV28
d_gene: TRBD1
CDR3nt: TGTGCCAGCAGTTTAACCCTGACAGGGTGGAAGTCCGAGCAGTACTTC
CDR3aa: CASSLTLTGWKSEQYF

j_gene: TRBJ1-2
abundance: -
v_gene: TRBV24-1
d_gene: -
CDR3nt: TGTGCCACCAGTGATCCTCAGGGAGGTAACTATGGCTACACCTTC
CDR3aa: CATSDPQGGNYGYTF

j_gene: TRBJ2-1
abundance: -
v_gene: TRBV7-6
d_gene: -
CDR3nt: TGTGCCAGCAGCTTAGGGTCAACAAGCTCCTACAATGAGCAGTTCTTC
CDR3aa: CASSLGSTSSYNEQFF

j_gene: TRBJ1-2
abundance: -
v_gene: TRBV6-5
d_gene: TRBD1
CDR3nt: TGTGCCAGCACCCTCCTGGGACAGGGTAACTATGGCTACACCTTC
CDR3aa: CASTLLGQGNYGYTF

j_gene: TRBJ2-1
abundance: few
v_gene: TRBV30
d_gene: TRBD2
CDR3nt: TGTGCCTGGAGTTACCTAGCGGGGGAACCCAATGAGCAGTTCTTC
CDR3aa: CAWSYLAGEPNEQFF

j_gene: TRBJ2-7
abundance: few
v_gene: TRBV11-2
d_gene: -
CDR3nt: TGTGCCAGCAGCTTAGGGGGCGGTTGGGCTCCCCCTGACTACGAGCAGTACTTC
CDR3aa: CASSLGGGWAPPDYEQYF

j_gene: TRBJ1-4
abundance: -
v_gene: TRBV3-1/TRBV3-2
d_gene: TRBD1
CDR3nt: TGTGCCAGCAGCCAAGTCATGCCAGGGGGATTGGAAAAACTGTTTTTT
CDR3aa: CASSQVMPGGLEKLFF

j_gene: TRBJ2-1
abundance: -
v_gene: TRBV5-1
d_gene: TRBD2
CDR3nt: TGCGCCAGCAGCTTGTTAGGGACTAGCGGGAGTAGCGAGCAGTTCTTC
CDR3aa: CASSLLGTSGSSEQFF

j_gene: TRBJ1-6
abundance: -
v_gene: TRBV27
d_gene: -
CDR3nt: TGTGCCAGCAGTTTGGGGGGAGGACATAATTCACCCCTCCACTTT
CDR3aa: CASSLGGGHNSPLHF

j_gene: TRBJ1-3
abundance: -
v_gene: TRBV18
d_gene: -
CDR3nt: TGTGCCAGCTCACCCCTGAGCTCTGGAAACACCATATATTTT
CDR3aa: CASSPLSSGNTIYF

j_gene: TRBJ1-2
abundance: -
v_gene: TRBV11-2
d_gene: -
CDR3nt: TGTGCCAGCAGCTTAGATGCGGGGGGCGGAGTGTATGGCTACACCTTC
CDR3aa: CASSLDAGGGVYGYTF

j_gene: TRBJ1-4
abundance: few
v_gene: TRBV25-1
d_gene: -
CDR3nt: TGTGCCAGCAGTGAATCGGGAGGGGCTGGAAAACTGTTTTTT
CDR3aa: CASSESGGAGKLFF